This T cell receptor (beta chain) stems from a study of post-analysis software for immune sequencing data. Included in the TCR beta cDNA libraries were unique molecular identifiers. Each CDR3 protein is one row after TCRdb ran MiXCR on the PCR reads. The sample contains 650,000 to 850,000 distinct CDR3 sequences, about 53% of which appear only once. Broader study findings: Pronounced co-clustering by F measure was evident among identically batched samples. Four to six TRBV segments were more frequent in patients than controls; TRBV5-6, TRBV5-1 and TRBV20-1 belonged to this group.

As for this clonotype: The antigen is unknown.

With V trimmed by 6 bases and J by 10 bases, 8 bases remained unmatched. The CDR3 consists of 15 residues. Per the germline V gene, CDR1 is SGHTA and CDR2 is FQGTGA. The chain uses TRBV7-3 and TRBJ2-1; TRBD2 matches at 14 bases. The TCR was taken from a girl aged 10-17 years with multiple sclerosis. The sample was blood. The CDR3, as DNA: TGTGCCAGCAGGAGAGGACTAGCGGGAGGAGGAGAGCAGTTCTTC. Amino acids: CASRRGLAGGGEQFF.